This T cell receptor beta chain was captured by sequencing in a study of blood T cell repertoires in COVID-19. Here immunoSEQ multiplex PCR was the method, and the copy in TCRdb shows in-frame clones only, minus some. This table has some 340,000 clones, over 90% appearing once. There are 19 residues in the CDR3. Germline loops: CDR1 SGHRS, CDR2 YFSETQ. V was clipped by 4 bases and J by 3 bases; unmatched bases: 14. Sequenced: PBMCs or T cells enriched from blood (not recorded which). J is TRBJ2-2 and V is TRBV5-1, with TRBD1 identical over 11 bases. The receptor comes from a woman aged 25 to 45 who had been exposed to COVID-19. DNA for the CDR3: TGCGCCAGCAGCCCGGGACCCGGGACAGGGGGAACCTACACCGGGGAGCTGTTTTTT. Protein sequence: CASSPGPGTGGTYTGELFF. Complete variable domain (other parts from reference TRBV5-1 and TRBJ2-2): KAGVTQTPRYLIKTRGQQVTLSCSPISGHRSVSWYQQTPGQGLQFLFEYFSETQRNKGNFPGRFSGRQFSNSRSEMNVSTLELGDSALYLCASSPGPGTGGTYTGELFFGEGSRLTVL.